This T cell receptor beta chain was sequenced for a study of cytomegalovirus exposure and HLA in healthy donors. In the PCR, 60 Vbeta and 13 Jbeta primers were used. TCRdb's copy holds only in-frame clones and misses some; the assay was immunoSEQ multiplex PCR. The sample lists more than 85,000 clones, roughly 80% occurring once. Per germline, CDR1 SGHAT and CDR2 FQNNGV. The CDR3 extends over 12 amino acids. The germline V and J ends were trimmed by 1 base and 5 bases, with 5 bases remaining between them. This receptor was obtained from a man aged 25-40 years in good health and CMV-seropositive. Sequenced: PBMCs. This chain links TRBV11-2 with TRBJ2-5; no definite D call. CDR3 sequence reads: CASSLGRETQYF. Written as DNA, the CDR3 is TGTGCCAGCAGCTTAGGGCGGGAGACCCAGTACTTC.